The clone carrying this T cell receptor beta chain was found a few times. Its antigen is not known. One end of the junction varies from germline; a read error may be responsible. The entry originates in a study of blood T cells in healthy people across ages. Findings of the study overall: Naive CD4+ cell counts and diversity both ran higher in long-lived than in aged donors.

CDR3 length: 16 residues. The V gene's germline CDR1 is SGHNT and CDR2 YYREEE (reference sequence). Whenever a sample was processed, at least 6 million PBMCs were isolated. The use of a sample-barcoded 5' primer and a J-beta primer mix characterized a second PCR of about 7 to 12 cycles. TCRdb fed the 5' RACE reads into MiXCR, producing one record per CDR3 protein. The sample lists about 800,000 distinct CDR3 sequences; 20% to 25% were seen once. This sample also belongs to another study, concerning T cells of mothers and their children. Per that paper: The people who donated were three healthy Caucasian mothers and their six children.

The TCR sequence derives from a boy aged 10-17 years in good health. This chain links TRBV5-4 with TRBJ2-1; TRBD1 might be the D (6 bases). Material: blood. The CDR3 sequence: CANSSGDQLLNNEQFF. In DNA, the CDR3 is TGTGCCAACAGCTCAGGGGACCAACTCTTAAACAATGAGCAGTTCTTC.